The 25 T cell receptor beta chains below come from one sample, sequenced in a study of a mutant IDH1 vaccine in newly diagnosed glioma. What these receptors recognize is not known. Time point here: week 11, during vaccination. It was 300 ug of mutant IDH1 20-mer peptide that made up each vaccine dose, given with topical imiquimod. Generated by immunoSEQ multiplex PCR, the TCRdb table keeps only in-frame clones and is missing some. The sample holds about 52,000 clones, roughly 91% seen once. The sample was PBMCs, taken from a glioma patient whose treatment included an IDH1 peptide vaccine. The source of these receptors is a man aged 50-60 years with glioma.

The chain has TRBV5-5 and TRBJ1-5; a weak D match, TRBD1 (6 bases). The V end was cut by 0 bases, the J end by 9 bases, with 19 bases between. Germline V gene sequence: CDR1 SGHKS, CDR2 YYEKEE (reference sequence). The CDR3 totals 16 residues. The CDR3: CASSLGKTGGSGPQHF. The DNA for the CDR3 is TGTGCCAGCAGCTTGGGGAAGACAGGAGGGAGCGGGCCCCAGCATTTT.

The chain is built from TRBV5-1 and TRBJ2-1; D is perhaps TRBD2 (6 bases). V lost 0 bases and J lost 2, with 9 bases in between. Germline loops: CDR1 SGHRS, CDR2 YFSETQ. The CDR3 consists of 15 residues. This CDR3 is CASSLAAGTYNEQFF. The CDR3 DNA is TGCGCCAGCAGCTTGGCCGCGGGGACCTACAATGAGCAGTTCTTC.

The chain combines TRBV5-1 with TRBJ2-7; possibly TRBD1 for D (6 bases). This CDR3 comprises 14 residues. V lost 5 bases and J lost 5, with 17 bases in between. CDR1 is SGHRS and CDR2 is YFSETQ in the germline V gene. CDR3 sequence reads: CASSPNRAVDEQYF. CDR3 sequence (DNA): TGCGCCAGCAGTCCTAACAGGGCTGTGGACGAGCAGTACTTC.

This chain connects TRBV4-2 to TRBJ1-1; D unresolved. V lost 0 bases to trimming and J lost 11 bases, with 13 bases between them. The CDR3 spans 13 residues. The germline V gene has CDR1 LGHNA and CDR2 YNFKEQ. The CDR3 loop is CASSQDRYQEAFF. CDR3 nucleotide sequence: TGTGCCAGCAGCCAAGATCGATATCAGGAGGCTTTCTTT.

The genes are TRBV5-3 and TRBJ1-1; 8 nucleotides match TRBD1. TRBV5-3 falls under the ORF class, with uncertain function. With V trimmed by 1 base and J by 2 bases, 4 bases remained unmatched. This CDR3 comprises 15 residues. CDR3 nucleotides: TGTGCCAGAAGCTTGCCCGGACAGGGTAACACTGAAGCTTTCTTT. This translates into CARSLPGQGNTEAFF.

V is TRBV6-6 and J is TRBJ2-7, with D perhaps TRBD1 or TRBD2 (5 bases each). The CDR3 runs to 14 residues. In germline, CDR1 is MNHNY, CDR2 SVGAGI (reference sequence). The germline V and J ends were trimmed by 6 bases and 4 bases, with 16 bases remaining between them. The CDR3 loop reads CASSNRDGSYEQYF. CDR3 nucleotides: TGTGCCAGCAGCAACCGGGACGGCAGTTACGAGCAGTACTTC.

As to this clone: The CDR3 does not close with the conserved phenylalanine or tryptophan, likely indicating a read error. This chain joins TRBV18 and TRBJ2-3, with D unclear. This CDR3 has 13 amino acids. Per germline, CDR1 KGHSH and CDR2 LQKENI. The V end lost 1 base, the J end lost 0 bases, and 2 bases lay between the germline ends. The CDR3 DNA sequence: TGTGCCAGCTCACCACAGAGCACAGATACGCAGTATTCT. It codes for CASSPQSTDTQYS.

V usage is TRBV19 and J usage is TRBJ2-7; D may be TRBD1 or TRBD2 (5 bases each). The CDR3 loop spans 13 amino acids. Germline V gives CDR1 LNHDA, CDR2 SQIVND (reference sequence). Trimming left V 5 bases short and J 3 bases short, with 11 bases between. The CDR3 region is CASSRGRVYEQYF. DNA of the CDR3: TGTGCCAGTAGTCGGGGCAGGGTCTACGAGCAGTACTTC.

In its sample, this clone was seen once. The chain combines TRBV6-5 with TRBJ1-1; D remains ambiguous. Trimming removed 1 base at V and 6 bases at J, with 12 bases between. The CDR3 is 14 residues long. Germline V lookup: CDR1 MNHEY, CDR2 SVGAGI. CDR3 DNA sequence: TGTGCCAGCAGTTACTTACCTTGGACTGCTGAAGCTTTCTTT. It is translated as CASSYLPWTAEAFF.

This chain joins TRBV6-6 and TRBJ2-1, with 7 bases matching TRBD1. V lost 6 bases, J lost 1 base, and 9 bases stayed unmatched. The length of the CDR3 is 16 residues. Germline V gene sequence: CDR1 MNHNY, CDR2 SVGAGI (reference sequence). CDR3 sequence reads: CASSRTATGSYNEQFF. CDR3 nucleotides: TGTGCCAGCAGCCGTACCGCGACAGGGTCCTACAATGAGCAGTTCTTC.

The chain uses TRBV7-2 and TRBJ1-6, with D perhaps TRBD1 (6 bases). The CDR3 covers 15 residues. CDR1 and CDR2 from the germline V gene are SGHTA and FQGNSA. V lost 1 base to trimming and J lost 9 bases, with 13 bases between them. The CDR3 reads CASSLGTGTTSPLHF. The CDR3 DNA reads as TGTGCCAGCAGCTTAGGGACCGGGACAACTTCACCCCTCCACTTT.

The V call is TRBV5-6, the J call TRBJ1-4; D might be TRBD1 (6 bases). Germline CDR1 SGHDT, CDR2 YYEEEE. Trimming removed 1 base from V and 6 bases from J, with 22 bases in between. The CDR3 loop spans 18 amino acids. The CDR3 here is CASSLRGLDLPGDEKLFF. CDR3 coding DNA: TGTGCCAGCAGCTTGCGGGGGTTGGACCTTCCAGGGGATGAAAAACTGTTTTTT.

CDR3 sequence (DNA): TGCGCCAGCAGCTTGGGGCAGGGGTACGCCTACGAGCAGTACTTC. Translation: CASSLGQGYAYEQYF. The chain is built from TRBV5-1 and TRBJ2-7; D may be TRBD1 (6 bases). The CDR3 contains 15 residues. Trimming removed 0 bases at V and 2 bases at J, with 12 bases between. Germline CDR1 is SGHRS and CDR2 is YFSETQ.

The chain carries TRBV5-1 and TRBJ1-1; the D gene is possibly TRBD1 (5 bases). CDR1 is SGHRS and CDR2 is YFSETQ in the germline V gene. The CDR3 runs to 14 residues. With 4 bases removed from V and 5 bases from J, the gap between germline ends came to 15 bases. CDR3: CASSPSGGVTEAFF. The CDR3 nucleotides read TGCGCCAGCAGCCCCAGTGGGGGAGTAACTGAAGCTTTCTTT.

This clone was observed once. The chain couples TRBV5-6 to TRBJ2-5; the D is unclear. Germline V gene lookup returns CDR1 SGHDT and CDR2 YYEEEE. The CDR3 runs to 13 residues. Trimming removed 2 bases at V and 3 bases at J, with 8 bases between. The CDR3 nucleotides are TGTGCCAGCAGCTTTAGTACGGAAGAGACCCAGTACTTC. This encodes CASSFSTEETQYF.

In DNA form, the CDR3 reads TGTGCCAGCAGCTTCGGTAGCGGGAGAGGGTACGAGCAGTACTTC. Protein product: CASSFGSGRGYEQYF. The chain uses TRBV5-6 and TRBJ2-7; TRBD2 agrees at 9 bases. The ends lost 2 bases at V and 4 bases at J; junction bases unmatched: 7. CDR1 SGHDT and CDR2 YYEEEE come from the germline V gene. This CDR3 is built from 15 residues.

The chain couples TRBV15 to TRBJ2-2; 9 nucleotides match TRBD1. Germline lookup yields CDR1 LNHNV and CDR2 YYDKDF (reference sequence). This CDR3 contains 16 residues. The trim removed 2 bases at V and 1 base at J, leaving 2 bases unmatched. The CDR3 protein is CATSRWGQGNTGELFF. CDR3 bases: TGTGCCACCAGCAGATGGGGACAGGGGAACACCGGGGAGCTGTTTTTT.

The gene calls are TRBV30 and TRBJ1-1, with D unresolved. CDR1 is GTSNPN and CDR2 is SVGIG in the germline V gene (reference sequence). V was shortened by 2 bases and J by 3 bases, with 10 bases between the two germline ends. This CDR3 is built from 13 residues. The CDR3 DNA is TGTGCCTGGAGTCATAAAACAGACACTGAAGCTTTCTTT. This sequence encodes CAWSHKTDTEAFF.

This chain connects TRBV11-2 to TRBJ2-1, with TRBD2 matching over 13 bases. Germline assignment: CDR1 SGHAT and CDR2 FQNNGV. The junction had 1 base not matched to a gene; V was cut back by 3 bases and J by 5 bases. The CDR3 has 15 amino acids. The CDR3: CASSLGLAGHNEQFF. As DNA, the CDR3 is TGTGCCAGCAGCTTGGGACTAGCGGGACACAATGAGCAGTTCTTC.

The V call is TRBV2, the J call TRBJ2-7; D might be TRBD1 or TRBD2, each matching 5 bases. This CDR3 has 13 amino acids. Germline loops: CDR1 SNHLY, CDR2 FYNNEI. V was shortened by 6 bases and J by 3 bases, with 12 bases between the two germline ends. The DNA for the CDR3 is TGTGCCAGCAGGGGGGTGGGCTACTACGAGCAGTACTTC. Protein sequence: CASRGVGYYEQYF.

The CDR3 DNA is TGTGCCAGCAGCGGGGGTCTTAATGAAAAACTGTTTTTT. This sequence encodes CASSGGLNEKLFF. The chain links TRBV5-8 to TRBJ1-4, with D maybe TRBD1 (5 bases). Trimming pared 4 bases from V and 4 bases from J, leaving 8 bases between. The germline gives CDR1 SGHTS, CDR2 YDEGEE. This CDR3 has 13 residues.

The chain couples TRBV28 to TRBJ1-2, with a tentative D call TRBD1 (6 bases). With 6 bases removed from V and 3 bases from J, the gap between germline ends came to 11 bases. Germline CDR1 and CDR2: MDHEN and SYDVKM. This CDR3 comprises 13 residues. The CDR3 loop reads CASRRAGDYGYTF. CDR3 sequence (DNA): TGTGCCAGCAGGAGAGCAGGGGACTATGGCTACACCTTC.

The chain recombines TRBV4-2 with TRBJ2-5; TRBD2 matches at 14 bases. Germline CDR1 and CDR2: LGHNA and YNFKEQ. CDR3 length: 15 amino acids. V trimming: 6 bases; J trimming: 6 bases; junction bases outside the gene matches: 6. The CDR3 DNA reads as TGTGCCAGCAGTCCGGGACTAGCGGGAGAAAAGACCCAGTACTTC. As protein: CASSPGLAGEKTQYF.

Here the CDR3 reads CASSRIGSYEQYF. In nucleotides, the CDR3 is TGCGCCAGCAGTCGAATCGGTAGCTACGAGCAGTACTTC. This chain uses TRBV10-1 with TRBJ2-7; D is uncertain. V lost 5 bases and J lost 3, with 11 bases in between. The CDR3 loop spans 13 amino acids. Germline V CDR1 and CDR2: WNHNN, SYGVQD (reference sequence).

This clone came up once. The chain has TRBV4-1 and TRBJ1-4; no definite D call. In germline, CDR1 is MGHRA, CDR2 YSYEKL. Trimming shortened V by 0 bases and J by 3 bases, and 8 bases separated the two germline ends. There are 15 residues in the CDR3. The CDR3 region is CASSQDNLANEKLFF. CDR3 sequence (DNA): TGCGCCAGCAGCCAAGATAACTTGGCTAATGAAAAACTGTTTTTT.